The 26 T cell receptor beta chains presented below share a single source sample, sequenced in a study of CD8 T cells in Susac syndrome. Reverse transcription of roughly 0.5 to 1 ug RNA used random hexamers. TCRdb processed the immunoSEQ multiplex PCR reads anew with MiXCR; each CDR3 protein has one entry. Of 210,000 or so distinct CDR3 sequences detected, around 90% appear once; the ten largest clones hold roughly 0.13%. Sequencing was performed on CD8+ T cells from PBMCs. The receptors here all came from a human donor with multiple sclerosis.

The J gene is TRBJ2-7, the V gene TRBV7-9, with D possibly matching TRBD2 (5 bases). V dropped 6 bases and J dropped 7 bases, with 22 bases sitting between them. This CDR3 has 15 residues. Germline V gene lookup returns CDR1 SEHNR and CDR2 FQNEAQ (reference sequence). This chain's CDR3 is CASSSRELGDPEQYF. For the CDR3, the DNA is TGTGCCAGCAGTAGCCGGGAACTAGGTGACCCGGAGCAGTACTTC. The entire variable domain, with the rest obtained from reference TRBV7-9 and TRBJ2-7, is as follows: DTGVSQNPRHKITKRGQNVTFRCDPISEHNRLYWYRQTLGQGPEFLTYFQNEAQLEKSRLLSDRFSAERPKGSFSTLEIQRTEQGDSAMYLCASSSRELGDPEQYFGPGTRLTVT.

The chain combines TRBV5-6 with TRBJ1-2; a weak D match, TRBD1 (6 bases). V dropped 0 bases and J dropped 4 bases, with 7 bases sitting between them. The length of the CDR3 is 13 residues. Germline V gene sequence: CDR1 SGHDT, CDR2 YYEEEE. In DNA, the CDR3 is TGTGCCAGCAGCTTGGAACAGGGCTATGGCTACACCTTC. It encodes CASSLEQGYGYTF.

The chain uses TRBV4-1 and TRBJ1-4, with D possibly matching TRBD1 (6 bases). Germline loops: CDR1 MGHRA, CDR2 YSYEKL. Trimming took off 1 base at V and 7 bases at J, with 10 bases between the two ends. The CDR3 extends over 14 amino acids. The CDR3 DNA follows: TGCGCCAGCAGCCAAGGCAGGGGTGGTGAAAAACTGTTTTTT. Residues: CASSQGRGGEKLFF.

The chain links TRBV5-6 to TRBJ2-7; weak D call: TRBD2 (6 bases). The CDR3 contains 14 residues. V was trimmed by 6 bases and J by 7 bases, leaving 20 bases between them. CDR1 is SGHDT and CDR2 is YYEEEE in the germline V gene. CDR3 amino acids: CASTPGSSPWEQYF. The CDR3 region has the DNA TGTGCCAGCACCCCCGGGAGCAGCCCCTGGGAGCAGTACTTC.

Only one count was recorded for this clonotype. This chain uses TRBV4-1 with TRBJ2-5, with 8 bases identical to TRBD2. The CDR3 extends over 17 amino acids. Germline-derived CDR1 and CDR2 are MGHRA and YSYEKL. J lost 3 bases, V lost 0 bases, and 9 bases had no gene match. The CDR3 DNA reads TGCGCCAGCAGCCAAGACCCTCCGGGACTAGTTGAAGAGACCCAGTACTTC. This sequence encodes CASSQDPPGLVEETQYF.

The chain joins TRBV30 to TRBJ2-1, with a weak D call TRBD2 (5 bases). CDR3 size: 13 residues. CDR1 and CDR2 (germline): GTSNPN, SVGIG (reference sequence). The germline V and J ends were trimmed by 8 bases and 7 bases, with 18 bases remaining between them. The CDR3 nucleotides are TGTGCCGGAGTGATCGGACTCCCAAATGAGCAGTTCTTC. Protein product: CAGVIGLPNEQFF.

The CDR3 sequence: CATDRGGNYNEQFF. CDR3 nucleotides: TGTGCCACCGATCGGGGGGGCAATTACAATGAGCAGTTCTTC. The chain carries TRBV6-5 and TRBJ2-1, with 8 bases lining up with TRBD2. Germline loops: CDR1 MNHEY, CDR2 SVGAGI. The CDR3 is made up of 14 amino acids. Losses at the gene ends were 10 bases for V and 4 bases for J; bases not matched to a gene: 9.

The rearrangement links TRBV15 to TRBJ2-1, with D hard to call. CDR1 is LNHNV and CDR2 is YYDKDF in the germline V gene (reference sequence). V lost 8 bases, J lost 0 bases, and 11 bases lay in between. CDR3 length equals 14 residues. The CDR3 DNA is TGTGCCACCGCCCGCCCGAGCTCCTACAATGAGCAGTTCTTC. It encodes CATARPSSYNEQFF.

The chain is built from TRBV9 and TRBJ2-7, with a tentative D call TRBD1 (5 bases). This CDR3 is built from 14 residues. Germline V gene lookup returns CDR1 SGDLS and CDR2 YYNGEE. Trimming left V 3 bases short and J 2 bases short, with 12 bases between. The DNA of the CDR3 is TGTGCCAGCAGCGCAGGGATTTCGGCCTACGAGCAGTACTTC. Translation gives CASSAGISAYEQYF.

The chain joins TRBV4-1 to TRBJ2-3, with 12 bases matching TRBD2. This CDR3 has 18 residues. V dropped 0 bases and J dropped 6; count of bases not matched to a gene: 10. The germline gives CDR1 MGHRA, CDR2 YSYEKL. This CDR3 is CASSQDPLAGGLVDTQYF. The CDR3 DNA reads as TGCGCCAGCAGCCAAGATCCGCTAGCGGGGGGGCTCGTGGATACGCAGTATTTT.

The chain is built from TRBV6-5 and TRBJ2-5; D uncertain. The CDR3 is 15 amino acids. Per the germline V gene, CDR1 is MNHEY and CDR2 is SVGAGI. Trimming stripped 0 bases from V and 2 bases from J, with 10 bases between. This CDR3 is CASSYSVLDQETQYF. For the CDR3, the DNA is TGTGCCAGCAGTTACTCAGTACTCGATCAAGAGACCCAGTACTTC.

The chain combines TRBV2 with TRBJ1-6; D is unclear. This CDR3 contains 15 residues. The germline gives CDR1 SNHLY, CDR2 FYNNEI. V lost 3 bases, J lost 14 bases, and 20 bases lay in between. DNA for the CDR3: TGTGCCAGCAGTGACACGGTACCCTCGACTTTCACCCTCCACTTT. Translation: CASSDTVPSTFTLHF.

The chain couples TRBV6-5 to TRBJ2-6, with D tentatively TRBD1 or TRBD2 (5 bases each). V was pared by 8 bases and J by 2 bases, with 13 bases between. Germline loops: CDR1 MNHEY, CDR2 SVGAGI. The length of the CDR3 is 15 residues. The CDR3 nucleotides read TGTGCCAGCTCCGAGGGGTTCACTGGGGCCAACGTCCTGACTTTC. Protein: CASSEGFTGANVLTF.

The rearrangement joins TRBV20-1 to TRBJ2-2; no clear D gene. The germline V and J ends were trimmed by 6 bases and 3 bases, with 11 bases remaining between them. The germline gives CDR1 DFQATT, CDR2 SNEGSKA (reference sequence). There are 13 residues in the CDR3. The CDR3 DNA reads TGCAGTGCCCTCCGGTTGGACACCGGGGAGCTGTTTTTT. Its protein is CSALRLDTGELFF.

The J gene is TRBJ2-7, the V gene TRBV20-1; TRBD2 matches at 14 bases. Germline loops: CDR1 DFQATT, CDR2 SNEGSKA (reference sequence). The CDR3 length is 16 residues. Losses at the gene ends were 3 bases for V and 0 bases for J; bases not matched to a gene: 4. As DNA, the CDR3 is TGCAGTGCTAGTCCGGGACTAGCGGGAGTCTCCTACGAGCAGTACTTC. Translating gives CSASPGLAGVSYEQYF.

This chain connects TRBV19 to TRBJ1-5; tentative D call: TRBD1 (6 bases). The ends were cut back, 3 bases at V and 2 bases at J, with 8 bases in the middle. Germline V gene data show CDR1 as LNHDA and CDR2 as SQIVND (reference sequence). The length of the CDR3 is 14 residues. The chain's CDR3 is CASSIGQRNQPQHF. DNA for the CDR3: TGTGCCAGTAGTATTGGACAGCGCAATCAGCCCCAGCATTTT.

In DNA form, the CDR3 reads TGTGCCAGCAGTGATCCCGACAGGGGGTACACTGAAGCTTTCTTT. It encodes CASSDPDRGYTEAFF. The chain combines TRBV6-1 with TRBJ1-1; 9 nucleotides line up with TRBD1. J was trimmed by 3 bases and V by 3 bases; bases with no gene match: 5. Germline CDR1 MNHNS, CDR2 SASEGT. The CDR3 is 15 residues long.

The V and J genes are TRBV4-2 and TRBJ2-5; D not resolved. Germline CDR1 LGHNA, CDR2 YNFKEQ. The CDR3 length is 14 residues. Trimming left V 4 bases short and J 4 bases short, with 13 bases between. Here the CDR3 reads CASSPTVGAETQYF. CDR3 nucleotides: TGTGCCAGCAGCCCCACCGTGGGCGCAGAGACCCAGTACTTC.

The J gene is TRBJ1-3, the V gene TRBV7-9, with D possibly matching TRBD1 (6 bases). Germline lookup yields CDR1 SEHNR and CDR2 FQNEAQ (reference sequence). The CDR3 is 14 amino acids. V was cut by 5 bases and J by 3 bases, with 11 bases left in between. The CDR3, as DNA: TGTGCCAGCAGCCGCCAGGGGCATGGAAACACCATATATTTT. Its protein product is CASSRQGHGNTIYF.

The J gene is TRBJ2-1, the V gene TRBV12-3 or TRBV12-4; TRBD2 matches at 7 bases. J gave up 5 bases and V 3 bases, and 7 bases lay outside the gene matches. CDR3 length: 15 residues. The CDR3 loop reads CASSFWGRADNEQFF. As DNA, the CDR3 is TGTGCCAGCAGTTTTTGGGGGAGGGCCGACAATGAGCAGTTCTTC.

The V gene is TRBV14, the J gene TRBJ1-2, with D unresolved. This CDR3 is built from 16 residues. Looked up from germline, CDR1 is SGHDN and CDR2 is FVKESK. Trimming shortened V by 0 bases and J by 5 bases, and 16 bases separated the two germline ends. The CDR3 spells CASSQEGAVDGYGYTF. CDR3 bases: TGTGCCAGCAGCCAAGAAGGAGCGGTCGACGGTTATGGCTACACCTTC.

The chain carries TRBV20-1 and TRBJ2-4; D perhaps matches TRBD2 (5 bases). V was clipped by 3 bases and J by 9 bases, with 9 bases between them. CDR1 and CDR2 (germline): DFQATT, SNEGSKA (reference sequence). The CDR3 has 11 residues. In DNA, the CDR3 is TGCAGTGCTAGCGGGAAAGGCATTCAGTACTTC. Amino acid sequence: CSASGKGIQYF.

The genes are TRBV10-3 and TRBJ2-3, with D maybe TRBD1 (5 bases). Germline CDR1 reads ENHRY; CDR2 reads SYGVKD. The CDR3 contains 14 residues. V lost 2 bases to trimming and J lost 2 bases, with 8 bases between them. This CDR3 reads CAISEDSVTDTQYF. For the CDR3, the DNA is TGTGCCATCAGTGAGGACAGCGTCACAGATACGCAGTATTTT.

A few counts support this clonotype. The chain carries TRBV7-9 and TRBJ1-1; D remains unclear. Germline CDR1 reads SEHNR; CDR2 reads FQNEAQ (reference sequence). V lost 5 bases to trimming and J lost 6 bases, with 10 bases between them. CDR3 size: 12 residues. CDR3 protein: CASSGTGSEAFF. CDR3 coding DNA: TGTGCCAGCAGCGGTACGGGGTCTGAAGCTTTCTTT.

V gene TRBV4-3 combines with J gene TRBJ2-1; D may be TRBD2 (5 bases). V lost 1 base to trimming and J lost 6 bases, with 13 bases between them. Germline values: CDR1 LGHNA, CDR2 YSLEER. The CDR3 extends over 15 amino acids. The CDR3 protein is CASSQAGSGSNEQFF. The DNA for the CDR3 is TGCGCCAGCAGCCAAGCGGGGTCGGGGAGCAATGAGCAGTTCTTC.

The J gene is TRBJ2-7, the V gene TRBV10-3; possibly TRBD1 for D (6 bases). From germline, CDR1 is ENHRY and CDR2 SYGVKD. The germline V and J ends were trimmed by 2 bases and 4 bases, with 9 bases remaining between them. The CDR3 spans 13 residues. The CDR3 DNA follows: TGTGCCATCAGTGAGGGGGACATTTACGAGCAGTACTTC. This translates into CAISEGDIYEQYF.